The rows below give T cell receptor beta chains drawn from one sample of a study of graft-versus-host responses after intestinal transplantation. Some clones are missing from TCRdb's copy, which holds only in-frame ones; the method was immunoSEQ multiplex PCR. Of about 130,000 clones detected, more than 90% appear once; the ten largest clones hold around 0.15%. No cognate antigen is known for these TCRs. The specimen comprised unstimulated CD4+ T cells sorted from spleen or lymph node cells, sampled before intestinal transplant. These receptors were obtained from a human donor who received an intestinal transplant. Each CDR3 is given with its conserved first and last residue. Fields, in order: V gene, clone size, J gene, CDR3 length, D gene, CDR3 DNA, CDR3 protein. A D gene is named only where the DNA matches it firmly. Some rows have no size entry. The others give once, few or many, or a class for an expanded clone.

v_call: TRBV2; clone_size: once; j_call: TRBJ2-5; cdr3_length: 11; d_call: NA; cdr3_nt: TGTGCCAGCAGATATCAAGAGACCCAGTACTTC; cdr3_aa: CASRYQETQYF
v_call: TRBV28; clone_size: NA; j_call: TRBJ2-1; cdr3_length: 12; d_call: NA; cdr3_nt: TGTGCCAGCAGTTTAAAGGGGTATGAGCAGTTCTTC; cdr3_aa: CASSLKGYEQFF
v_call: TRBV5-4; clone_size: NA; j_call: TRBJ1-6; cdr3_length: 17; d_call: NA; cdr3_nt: TGTGCCAGCAGTGCGTTCTTGGGACGGAGAGGAAATTCACCCCTCCACTTT; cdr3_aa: CASSAFLGRRGNSPLHF
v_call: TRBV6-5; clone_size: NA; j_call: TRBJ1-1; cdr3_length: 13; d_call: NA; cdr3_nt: TGTGCCAGCAGTCCCTCCCGCGGGAGTGAAGCCTTCTTT; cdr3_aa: CASSPSRGSEAFF
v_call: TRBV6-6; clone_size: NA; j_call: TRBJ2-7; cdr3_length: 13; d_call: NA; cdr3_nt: TGTGCCAGCAGAAGCGACAGGTTGGGCGAGCAGTACTTC; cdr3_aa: CASRSDRLGEQYF
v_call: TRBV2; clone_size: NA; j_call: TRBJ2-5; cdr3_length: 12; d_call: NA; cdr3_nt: TGTGCCAGCCGCCGGGACTCGGAGACCCAGTACTTC; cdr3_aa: CASRRDSETQYF
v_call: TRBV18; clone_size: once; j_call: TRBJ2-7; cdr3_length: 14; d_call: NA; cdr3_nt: TGTGCCAGCTCACCGGGGAACATAATGTGGGAGCAGTACTTC; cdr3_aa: CASSPGNIMWEQYF
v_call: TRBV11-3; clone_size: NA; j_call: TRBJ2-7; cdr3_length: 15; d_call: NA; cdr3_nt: TGTGCCAGCAGCTTAGGGGGGGACAGATGGTACGAGCAGTACTTC; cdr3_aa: CASSLGGDRWYEQYF
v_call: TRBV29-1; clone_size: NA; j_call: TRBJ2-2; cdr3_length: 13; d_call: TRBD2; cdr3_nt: TGCAGCGTCTCAGCGGGGGGCCCCGGGGAGCTGTTTTTT; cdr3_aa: CSVSAGGPGELFF
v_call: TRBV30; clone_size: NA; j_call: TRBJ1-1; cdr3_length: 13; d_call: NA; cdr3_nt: TGTGCCTGGTCTGGCAGACAGAACACTGAAGCTTTCTTT; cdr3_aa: CAWSGRQNTEAFF
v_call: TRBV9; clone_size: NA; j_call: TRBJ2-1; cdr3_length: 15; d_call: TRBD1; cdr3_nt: TGTGCCAGCAGCGTCGACAGGGGCCCCTACAATGAGCAGTTCTTC; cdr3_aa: CASSVDRGPYNEQFF
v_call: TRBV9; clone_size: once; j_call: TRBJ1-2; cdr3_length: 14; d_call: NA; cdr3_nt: TGTGCCAGCAGCGTAGATCCCCGCCAGGTGGGCTACACCTTC; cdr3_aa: CASSVDPRQVGYTF
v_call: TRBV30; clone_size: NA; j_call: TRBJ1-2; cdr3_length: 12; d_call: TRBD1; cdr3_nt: TGTGCCTGGGACAGGGGAAACTATGGCTACACCTTC; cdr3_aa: CAWDRGNYGYTF
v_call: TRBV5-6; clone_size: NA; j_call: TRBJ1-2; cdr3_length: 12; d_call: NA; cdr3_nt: TGTGCCAGCAGCTTCGAATACTATGGCTACACCTTC; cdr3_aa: CASSFEYYGYTF
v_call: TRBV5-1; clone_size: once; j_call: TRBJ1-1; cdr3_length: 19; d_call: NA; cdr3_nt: TGCGCCAGCAGCAACCCCTCGGGACACTCTAGGAGCATGAACACTGAAGCTTTCTTT; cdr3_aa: CASSNPSGHSRSMNTEAFF
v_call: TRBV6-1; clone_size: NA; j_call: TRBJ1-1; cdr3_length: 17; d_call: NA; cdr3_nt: TGTGCCAGCAGTGAACGACGGTCAAGGTCCATGAACACTGAAGCTTTCTTT; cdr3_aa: CASSERRSRSMNTEAFF
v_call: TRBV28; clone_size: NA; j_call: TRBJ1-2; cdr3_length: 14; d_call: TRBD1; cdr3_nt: TGTGCCAGCTTCGGACAGGGGTTTACCTATGGCTACACCTTC; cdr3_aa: CASFGQGFTYGYTF
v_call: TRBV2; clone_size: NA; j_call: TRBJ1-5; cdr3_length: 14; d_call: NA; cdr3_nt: TGTGCCAGCAGGGCCGGGACGGTCAATCAGCCCCAGCATTTT; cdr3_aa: CASRAGTVNQPQHF